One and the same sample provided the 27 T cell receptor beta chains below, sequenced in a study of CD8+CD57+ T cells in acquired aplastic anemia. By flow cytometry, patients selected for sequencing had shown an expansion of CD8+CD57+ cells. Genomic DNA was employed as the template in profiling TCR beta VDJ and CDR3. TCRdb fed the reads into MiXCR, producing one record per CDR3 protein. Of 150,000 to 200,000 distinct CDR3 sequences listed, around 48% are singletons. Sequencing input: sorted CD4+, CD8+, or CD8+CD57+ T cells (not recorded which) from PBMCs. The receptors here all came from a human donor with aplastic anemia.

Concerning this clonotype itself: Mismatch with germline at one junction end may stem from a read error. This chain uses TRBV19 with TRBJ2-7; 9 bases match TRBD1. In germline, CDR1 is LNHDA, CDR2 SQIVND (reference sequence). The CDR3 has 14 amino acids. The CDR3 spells CASSWTGASHEQYF. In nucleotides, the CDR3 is TGTGCCAGTAGTTGGACAGGGGCCTCCCACGAGCAGTACTTC.

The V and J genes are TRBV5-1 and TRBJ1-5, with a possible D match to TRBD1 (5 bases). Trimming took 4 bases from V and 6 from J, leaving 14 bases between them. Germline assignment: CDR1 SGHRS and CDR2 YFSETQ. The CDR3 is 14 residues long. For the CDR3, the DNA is TGCGCCAGCAGCCGGGACTCTGGTGTTCAGCCCCAGCATTTT. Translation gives CASSRDSGVQPQHF.

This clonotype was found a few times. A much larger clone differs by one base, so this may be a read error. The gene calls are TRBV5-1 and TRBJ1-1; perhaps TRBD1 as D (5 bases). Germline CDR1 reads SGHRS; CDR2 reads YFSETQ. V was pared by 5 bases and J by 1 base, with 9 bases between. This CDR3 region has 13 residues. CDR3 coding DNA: TGCGCCAGCAGGGCAGGGACGAACACTGAAGCTTTCTTT. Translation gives CASRAGTNTEAFF.

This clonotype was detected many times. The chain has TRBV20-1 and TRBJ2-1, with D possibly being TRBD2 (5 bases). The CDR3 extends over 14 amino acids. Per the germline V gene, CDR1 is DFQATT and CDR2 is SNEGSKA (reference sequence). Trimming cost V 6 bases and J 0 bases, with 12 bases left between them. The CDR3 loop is CSAKRGSSYNEQFF. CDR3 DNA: TGCAGTGCCAAGAGAGGGAGCTCCTACAATGAGCAGTTCTTC.

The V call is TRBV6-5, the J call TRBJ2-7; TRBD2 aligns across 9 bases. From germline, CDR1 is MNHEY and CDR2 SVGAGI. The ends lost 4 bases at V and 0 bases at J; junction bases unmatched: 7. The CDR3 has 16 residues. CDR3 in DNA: TGTGCCAGCAGTTCGCTAGCGGGGCATTCCTCCTACGAGCAGTACTTC. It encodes CASSSLAGHSSYEQYF.

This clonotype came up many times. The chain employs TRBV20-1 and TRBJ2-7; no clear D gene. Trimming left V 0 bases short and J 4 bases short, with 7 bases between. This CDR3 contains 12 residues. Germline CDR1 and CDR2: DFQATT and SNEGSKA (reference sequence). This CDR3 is CSARDGVYEQYF. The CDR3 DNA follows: TGCAGTGCTAGAGATGGGGTTTACGAGCAGTACTTC.

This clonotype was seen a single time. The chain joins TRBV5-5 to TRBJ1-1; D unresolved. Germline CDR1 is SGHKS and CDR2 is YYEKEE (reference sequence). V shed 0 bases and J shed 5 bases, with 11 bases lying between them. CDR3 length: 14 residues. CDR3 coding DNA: TGTGCCAGCAGCTTGGCACCGACGAATACTGAAGCTTTCTTT. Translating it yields CASSLAPTNTEAFF. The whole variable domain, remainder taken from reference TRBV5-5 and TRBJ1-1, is DAGVTQSPTHLIKTRGQQVTLRCSPISGHKSVSWYQQVLGQGPQFIFQYYEKEERGRGNFPDRFSARQFPNYSSELNVNALLLGDSALYLCASSLAPTNTEAFFGQGTRLTVV.

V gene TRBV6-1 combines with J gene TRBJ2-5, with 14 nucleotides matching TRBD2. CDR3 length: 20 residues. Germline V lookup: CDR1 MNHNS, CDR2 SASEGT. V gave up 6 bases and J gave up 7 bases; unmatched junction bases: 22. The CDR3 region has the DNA TGTGCCAGCAGCTCCCTGACTAGCGGGGGGGCCTACGGCACCGGAGGGACCCAGTACTTC. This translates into CASSSLTSGGAYGTGGTQYF.

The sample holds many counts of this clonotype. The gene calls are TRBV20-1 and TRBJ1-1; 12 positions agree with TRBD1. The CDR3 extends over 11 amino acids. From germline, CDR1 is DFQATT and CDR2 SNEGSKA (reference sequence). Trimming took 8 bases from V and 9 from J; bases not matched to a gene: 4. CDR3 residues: CSSRDRGQAFF. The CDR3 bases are TGCAGTAGCCGGGACAGGGGGCAAGCTTTCTTT.

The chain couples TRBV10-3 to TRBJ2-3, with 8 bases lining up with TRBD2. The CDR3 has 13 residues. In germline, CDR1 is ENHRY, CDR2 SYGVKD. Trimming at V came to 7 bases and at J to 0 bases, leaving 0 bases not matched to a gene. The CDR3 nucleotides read TGTGCCATCACTAGCGGGAGCACAGATACGCAGTATTTT. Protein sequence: CAITSGSTDTQYF.

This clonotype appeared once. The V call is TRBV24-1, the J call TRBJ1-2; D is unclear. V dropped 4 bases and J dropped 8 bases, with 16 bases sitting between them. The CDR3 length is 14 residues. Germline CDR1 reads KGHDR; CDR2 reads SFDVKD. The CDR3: CATSDSSPYGGYTF. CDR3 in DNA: TGTGCCACCAGTGACAGTTCCCCCTACGGCGGCTACACCTTC.

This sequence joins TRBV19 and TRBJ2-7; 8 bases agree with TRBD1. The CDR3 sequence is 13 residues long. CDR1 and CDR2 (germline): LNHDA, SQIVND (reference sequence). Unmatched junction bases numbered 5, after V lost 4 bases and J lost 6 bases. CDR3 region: CASSKTTGGEQYF. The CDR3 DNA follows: TGTGCCAGTAGTAAAACTACAGGGGGCGAGCAGTACTTC.

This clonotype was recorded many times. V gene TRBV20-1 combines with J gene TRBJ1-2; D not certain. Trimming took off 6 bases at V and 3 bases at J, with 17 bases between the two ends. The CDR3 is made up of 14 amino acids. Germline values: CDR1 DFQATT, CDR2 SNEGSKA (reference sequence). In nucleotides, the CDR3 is TGCAGTGCCGTGTTGGGCCGGCGGGACTATGGCTACACCTTC. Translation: CSAVLGRRDYGYTF.

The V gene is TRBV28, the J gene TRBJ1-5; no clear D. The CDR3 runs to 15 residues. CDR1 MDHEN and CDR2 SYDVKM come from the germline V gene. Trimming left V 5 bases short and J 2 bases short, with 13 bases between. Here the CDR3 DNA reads TGTGCCAGCAGTGCGGACCAAAGGGGCAATCAGCCCCAGCATTTT. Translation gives CASSADQRGNQPQHF.

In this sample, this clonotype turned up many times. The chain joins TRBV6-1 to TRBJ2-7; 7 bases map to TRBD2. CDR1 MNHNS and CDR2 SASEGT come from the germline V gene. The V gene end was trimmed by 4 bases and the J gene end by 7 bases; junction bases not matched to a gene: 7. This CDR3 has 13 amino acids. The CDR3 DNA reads TGTGCCAGCAGTGGCATCGGGAGGAGGGAGCAGTACTTC. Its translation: CASSGIGRREQYF.

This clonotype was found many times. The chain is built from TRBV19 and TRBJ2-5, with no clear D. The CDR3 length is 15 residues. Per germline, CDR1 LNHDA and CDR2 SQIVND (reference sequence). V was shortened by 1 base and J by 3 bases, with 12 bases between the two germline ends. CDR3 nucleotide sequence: TGTGCCAGTAGTATAGCGGGCAGGATTGAAGAGACCCAGTACTTC. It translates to CASSIAGRIEETQYF. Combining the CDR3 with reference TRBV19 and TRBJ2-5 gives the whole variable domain DGGITQSPKYLFRKEGQNVTLSCEQNLNHDAMYWYRQDPGQGLRLIYYSQIVNDFQKGDIAEGYSVSREKKESFPLTVTSAQKNPTAFYLCASSIAGRIEETQYFGPGTRLLVL.

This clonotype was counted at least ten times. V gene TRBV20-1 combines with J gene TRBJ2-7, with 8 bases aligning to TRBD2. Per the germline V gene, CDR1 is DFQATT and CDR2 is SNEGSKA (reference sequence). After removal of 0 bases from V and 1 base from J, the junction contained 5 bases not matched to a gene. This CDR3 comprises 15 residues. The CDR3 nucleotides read TGCAGTGCTAGAGATCCCAGCGGGGGTTCCTACGAGCAGTACTTC. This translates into CSARDPSGGSYEQYF.

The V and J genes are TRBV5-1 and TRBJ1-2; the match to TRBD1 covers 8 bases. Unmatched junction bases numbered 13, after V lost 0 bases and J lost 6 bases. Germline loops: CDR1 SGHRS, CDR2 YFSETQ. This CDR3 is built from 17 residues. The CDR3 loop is CASSLERTGPSKDGYTF. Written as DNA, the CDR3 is TGCGCCAGCAGCTTGGAAAGGACAGGGCCCTCTAAAGATGGCTACACCTTC.

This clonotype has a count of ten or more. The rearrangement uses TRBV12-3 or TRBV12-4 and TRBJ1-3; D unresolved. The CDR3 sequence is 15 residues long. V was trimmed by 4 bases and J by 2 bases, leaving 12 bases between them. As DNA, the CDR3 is TGTGCCAGCAGTTATGACCTTGGGCCTGGAAACACCATATATTTT. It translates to CASSYDLGPGNTIYF.

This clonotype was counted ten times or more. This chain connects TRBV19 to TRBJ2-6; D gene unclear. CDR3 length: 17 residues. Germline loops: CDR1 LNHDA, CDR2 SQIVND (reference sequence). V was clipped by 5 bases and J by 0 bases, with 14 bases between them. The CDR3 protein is CASSLAGVLSGANVLTF. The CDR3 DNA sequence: TGTGCCAGTAGTCTCGCCGGTGTACTCTCTGGGGCCAACGTCCTGACTTTC.

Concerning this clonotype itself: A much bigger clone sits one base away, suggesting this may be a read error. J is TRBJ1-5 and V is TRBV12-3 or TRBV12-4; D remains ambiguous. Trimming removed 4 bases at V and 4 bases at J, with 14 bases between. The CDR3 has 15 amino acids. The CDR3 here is CASSYSGVPNQPQHF. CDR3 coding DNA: TGTGCCAGCAGTTACTCGGGTGTTCCAAATCAGCCCCAGCATTTT.

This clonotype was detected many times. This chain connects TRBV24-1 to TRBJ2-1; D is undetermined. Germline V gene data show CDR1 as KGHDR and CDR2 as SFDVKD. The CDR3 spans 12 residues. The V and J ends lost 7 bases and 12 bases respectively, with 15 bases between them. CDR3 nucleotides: TGTGCCACCAGAGGTTCCGGACCGGGGCAGTTCTTC. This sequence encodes CATRGSGPGQFF.

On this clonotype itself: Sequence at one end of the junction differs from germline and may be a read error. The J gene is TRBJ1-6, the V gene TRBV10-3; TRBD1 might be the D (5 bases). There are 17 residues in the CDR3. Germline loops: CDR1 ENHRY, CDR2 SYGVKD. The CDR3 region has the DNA TGTGCCATCGGTGAGAAGGGACCGAGCTCCTATAATCCACCCCTCCACTTT. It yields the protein CAIGEKGPSSYNPPLHF.

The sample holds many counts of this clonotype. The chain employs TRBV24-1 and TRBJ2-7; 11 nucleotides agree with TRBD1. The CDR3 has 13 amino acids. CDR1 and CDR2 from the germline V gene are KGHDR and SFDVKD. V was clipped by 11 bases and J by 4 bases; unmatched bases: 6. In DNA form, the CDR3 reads TGTGCCAGCCCCGGGACAGGGGGGTACGAGCAGTACTTC. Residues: CASPGTGGYEQYF.

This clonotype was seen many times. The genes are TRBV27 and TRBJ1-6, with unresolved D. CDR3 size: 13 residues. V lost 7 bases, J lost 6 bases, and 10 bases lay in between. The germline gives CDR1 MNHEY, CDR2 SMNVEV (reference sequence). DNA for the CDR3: TGTGCCAGCAAAGAGGGCGGTAATTCACCCCTCCACTTT. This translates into CASKEGGNSPLHF.

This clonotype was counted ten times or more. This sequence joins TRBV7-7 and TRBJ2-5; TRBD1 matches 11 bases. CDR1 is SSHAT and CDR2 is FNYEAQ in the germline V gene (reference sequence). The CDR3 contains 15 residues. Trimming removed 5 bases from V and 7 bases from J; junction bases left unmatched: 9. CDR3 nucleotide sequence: TGTGCCAGCAGCCCAAGGACAGGGGGCATTGGGACCCAGTACTTC. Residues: CASSPRTGGIGTQYF. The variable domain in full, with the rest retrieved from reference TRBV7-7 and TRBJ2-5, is GAGVSQSPRYKVTKRGQDVTLRCDPISSHATLYWYQQALGQGPEFLTYFNYEAQPDKSGLPSDRFSAERPEGSISTLTIQRTEQRDSAMYRCASSPRTGGIGTQYFGPGTRLLVL.

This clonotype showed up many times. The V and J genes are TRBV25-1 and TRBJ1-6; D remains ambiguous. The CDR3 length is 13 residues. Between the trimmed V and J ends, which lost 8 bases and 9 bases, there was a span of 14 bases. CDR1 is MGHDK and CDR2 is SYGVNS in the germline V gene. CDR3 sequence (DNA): TGTGCCAGCGCCCCCGGACCCATTTCACCCCTCCACTTT. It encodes CASAPGPISPLHF. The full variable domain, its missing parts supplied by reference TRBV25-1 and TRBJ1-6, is EADIYQTPRYLVIGTGKKITLECSQTMGHDKMYWYQQDPGMELHLIHYSYGVNSTEKGDLSSESTVSRIRTEHFPLTLESARPSHTSQYLCASAPGPISPLHFGNGTRLTVT.